Listed below are T cell receptor beta chains from one sample, sequenced in a study of vaccination and CD4 T cells after COVID-19. No antigen has been assigned to these receptors. TCRdb fed the PCR reads into MiXCR, producing one record per CDR3 protein. Of several thousand distinct CDR3 sequences in the sample, around 48% were seen once. The sequencing input was CD4+ T cells from blood, cultured in vitro. All receptors come from a human donor in good health. Both conserved end residues are trimmed from each CDR3. Fields, in order: V gene, J gene, CDR3 protein.

TRBV5-4,TRBJ1-2,ASRSDRTNYGYA
TRBV2,TRBJ2-5,ASSSRTSGRETQY
TRBV19,TRBJ1-6,ASRGMGWDSPLH
TRBV7-2,TRBJ1-1,ASSSIEGAKAF
TRBV7-2,TRBJ2-3,ASSRTSLPPTDTQY
TRBV20-1,TRBJ1-1,SAWPIGQANTEAF
TRBV20-1,TRBJ2-3,SALPGGVADTQY
TRBV29-1,TRBJ1-1,SVEDLTPEGAEAF
TRBV28,TRBJ2-7,ASSSIRGTLSPYEQY
TRBV6-1,TRBJ2-3,ASSPGGIAGSGYSTDTQY
TRBV19,TRBJ1-4,ASSGAGAREKLF
TRBV27,TRBJ2-3,ASSSKGVSGVRTDTQY
TRBV18,TRBJ1-5,ASSPGLGDSNQPQH
TRBV7-9,TRBJ2-7,ASSYIDYYEQY
TRBV6-1,TRBJ2-7,ASSPLREEQY
TRBV6-1,TRBJ1-5,ASSGSLPTLGSNQPQH
TRBV19,TRBJ2-1,ASSLAGAGSNEQF
TRBV7-8,TRBJ2-2,ASSATGTSGDNTGELF
TRBV21-1,TRBJ2-7,ASEGGWPYEQY
TRBV28,TRBJ1-2,ASRTGQWSGYGYT
TRBV4-1,TRBJ2-1,ASSRTSGNEQF
TRBV12-3/TRBV12-4,TRBJ2-4,ASSPRRLAKNIQY
TRBV19,TRBJ1-5,ASRLQGRGTGQPQH
TRBV29-1,TRBJ1-1,SVEGGTEAF
TRBV19,TRBJ1-6,ASSISESYNSPLH
TRBV19,TRBJ1-6,ASSPGGSYNSPLH
TRBV19,TRBJ1-5,ASSTRDGDQPQH
TRBV7-9,TRBJ2-7,ASTTYRDGYYEQY
TRBV27,TRBJ2-7,ASSFERNPYEQY
TRBV6-5,TRBJ2-3,ASSYLPLADPNTQY